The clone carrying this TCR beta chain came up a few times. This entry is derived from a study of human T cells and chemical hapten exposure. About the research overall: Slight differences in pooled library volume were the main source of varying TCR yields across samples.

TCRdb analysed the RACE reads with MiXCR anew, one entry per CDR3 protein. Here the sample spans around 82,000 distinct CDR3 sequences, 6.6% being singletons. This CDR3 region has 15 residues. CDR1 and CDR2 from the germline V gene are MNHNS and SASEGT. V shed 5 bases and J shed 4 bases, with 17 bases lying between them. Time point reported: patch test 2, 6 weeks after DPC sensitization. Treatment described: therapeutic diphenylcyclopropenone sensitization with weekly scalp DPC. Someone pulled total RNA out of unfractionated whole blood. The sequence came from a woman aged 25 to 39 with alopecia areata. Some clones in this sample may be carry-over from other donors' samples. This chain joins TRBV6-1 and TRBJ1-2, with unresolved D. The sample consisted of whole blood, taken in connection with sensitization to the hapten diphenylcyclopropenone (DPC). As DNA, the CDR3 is TGTGCCAGCAGTCGCAACCGGGAGCCTACCTATGGCTACACCTTC. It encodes CASSRNREPTYGYTF.